This T cell receptor beta chain derives from a study of early T cells in non-severe SARS-CoV-2 infection. Study-level findings and limits: VDJdb-based matching was biased toward anti-spike CD8 responses and missed private and CD4 specificities.

The sample holds a few counts of this clonotype. Its antigen is as yet unknown. Attachment of unique molecular identifiers to individual cDNA molecules was performed. TCRdb itself ran the 5' RACE reads through MiXCR, one entry per CDR3 protein. The repertoire holds 55,000 to 70,000 distinct CDR3 sequences, with approximately 12% as singletons. Trimming took 3 bases from V and 1 from J, leaving 4 bases between them. The CDR3 length is 12 residues. CDR1 and CDR2 (germline): SGHTA, FQGNSA. The gene calls are TRBV7-2 and TRBJ2-7; D is ambiguous. The sequence was collected from an adult who was a healthcare worker with PCR-confirmed SARS-CoV-2 infection or an uninfected control (not recorded which). The specimen sequenced was whole blood. CDR3 DNA sequence: TGTGCCAGCAGCTTTTCGTCCTACGAGCAGTACTTC. It is translated as CASSFSSYEQYF.